This T cell receptor beta chain was found in a study of T cell responses to AZD1222 COVID-19 vaccine. Study at large: Researchers grouped second doses given at about 4 or about 12 weeks into one pool. Study-wide results and caveats: Donors skewed white British and female; clonal diversity was possibly underestimated. Baseline serostatus was positive in only a handful of AZD1222 recipients. Researchers took repertoire samples only after the peak T cell response had come.

Remarks on this clone: What it binds is unknown.

Clones were read by immunoSEQ multiplex PCR, and TCRdb kept only the in-frame ones, dropping some. Among over 130,000 clones listed, about nine tenths were seen once. The TCR sequence derives from an adult in good health. The source was peripheral blood, collected on day 0 of AZD1222 vaccination.

The CDR3 loop reads CASSFSPGELSYEQYF. Here the CDR3 DNA reads TGTGCCAGCAGCTTCTCCCCGGGAGAGCTTTCCTACGAGCAGTACTTC. The V call is TRBV5-6, the J call TRBJ2-7; a weak D match, TRBD2 (6 bases). This CDR3 contains 16 residues. CDR1 and CDR2 (germline): SGHDT, YYEEEE. V gave up 2 bases and J gave up 1 base, with 16 bases separating them.